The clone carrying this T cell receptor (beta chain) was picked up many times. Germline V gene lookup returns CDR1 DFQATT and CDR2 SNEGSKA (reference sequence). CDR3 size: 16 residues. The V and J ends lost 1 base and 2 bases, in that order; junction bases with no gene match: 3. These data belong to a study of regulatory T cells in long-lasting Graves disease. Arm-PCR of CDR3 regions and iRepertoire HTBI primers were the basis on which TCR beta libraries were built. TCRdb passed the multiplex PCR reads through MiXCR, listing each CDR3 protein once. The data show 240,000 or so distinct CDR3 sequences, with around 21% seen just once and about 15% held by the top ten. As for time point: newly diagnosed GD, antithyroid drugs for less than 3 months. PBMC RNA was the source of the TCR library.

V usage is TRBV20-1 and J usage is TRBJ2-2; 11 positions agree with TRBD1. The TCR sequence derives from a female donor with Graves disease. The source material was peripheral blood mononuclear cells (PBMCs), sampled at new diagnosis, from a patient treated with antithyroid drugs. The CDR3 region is CSARGGQGANTGELFF. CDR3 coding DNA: TGCAGTGCTAGAGGAGGACAGGGGGCAAACACCGGGGAGCTGTTTTTT.